Here is one T cell receptor (beta chain) with its context. This CDR3 is built from 14 residues. Germline V CDR1 and CDR2: KGHDR, SFDVKD. The junction had 2 bases not matched to a gene; V was cut back by 6 bases and J by 4 bases. In the original workflow: Reference gene primers were amplified, and this amplification served to estimate nucleated cell counts. Sequencing used immunoSEQ multiplex PCR; TCRdb keeps in-frame clones, though not all of them. That table is the source of V, J and clone size, and D and trimming were worked out from the DNA. There are 95,000 to 110,000 clones in the sample; over 85% occur only once, and roughly 18% lies in the top ten. This sample was taken from a study of blood T cell repertoires in COVID-19. Looking at the study overall: Acute and convalescent COVID-19 samples came from the United States, Italy and Spain. T cells, B-cell-depleted T cells, or PBMCs provided the cDNA or gDNA that served as material.

The rearrangement links TRBV24-1 to TRBJ1-5, with 10 bases aligning to TRBD1. This receptor was taken from a woman aged 80 or over in a cohort sampled during active COVID-19. The sequencing sample was made of peripheral blood. Here the CDR3 reads CATSPGQGNQPQHF. In DNA, the CDR3 is TGTGCCACCAGTCCGGGACAGGGGAATCAGCCCCAGCATTTT.